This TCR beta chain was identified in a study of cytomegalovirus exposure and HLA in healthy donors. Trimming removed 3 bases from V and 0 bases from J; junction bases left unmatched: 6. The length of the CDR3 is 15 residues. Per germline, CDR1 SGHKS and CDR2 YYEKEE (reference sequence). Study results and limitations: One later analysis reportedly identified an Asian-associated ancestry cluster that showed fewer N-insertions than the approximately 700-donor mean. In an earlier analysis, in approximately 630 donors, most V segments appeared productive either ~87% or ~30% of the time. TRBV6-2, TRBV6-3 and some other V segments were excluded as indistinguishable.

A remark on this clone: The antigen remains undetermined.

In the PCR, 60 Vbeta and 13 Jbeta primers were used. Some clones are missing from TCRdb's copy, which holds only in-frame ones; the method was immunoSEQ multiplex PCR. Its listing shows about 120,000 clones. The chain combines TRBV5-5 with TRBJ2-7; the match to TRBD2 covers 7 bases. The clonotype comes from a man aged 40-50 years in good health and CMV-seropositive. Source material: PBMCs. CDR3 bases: TGTGCCAGCAGCTCCCCAGGCGGGAGCTCCTACGAGCAGTACTTC. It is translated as CASSSPGGSSYEQYF.